What follows is one T cell receptor (beta chain) and its context. Its cognate antigen is unknown. Healthy individuals of Caucasian origin from Russia, aged about 6 to 100, served as donors. J gave up 5 bases and V 1 base, and 9 bases lay outside the gene matches. The germline gives CDR1 SGHVS, CDR2 FQNEAQ. The CDR3 length is 16 residues. A second PCR, run for about 7 to 11 cycles, used a sample-barcoded 5' primer plus a J-beta primer mix. All samples yielded 2.5 million or more CDR3-containing paired-end reads. TCRdb itself ran the 5' RACE reads through MiXCR, one entry per CDR3 protein. The sample comprises under 2,000,000 distinct CDR3 sequences, around 50% of which are singletons, and 2.1% rests with the top ten. This record comes from a study of blood T cells in healthy people across ages. Study-wide results and limits: Expanded clonotype shifts may have been confounded, as the donors had an unknown CMV status.

This clonotype was obtained from a woman in her thirties or forties in good health. The material sequenced was blood. The chain combines TRBV7-8 with TRBJ2-3, with TRBD1 matching over 7 bases. This CDR3 reads CASSLGTRGRGDTQYF. Written as DNA, the CDR3 is TGTGCCAGCAGCTTAGGGACGAGGGGGCGCGGAGATACGCAGTATTTT.